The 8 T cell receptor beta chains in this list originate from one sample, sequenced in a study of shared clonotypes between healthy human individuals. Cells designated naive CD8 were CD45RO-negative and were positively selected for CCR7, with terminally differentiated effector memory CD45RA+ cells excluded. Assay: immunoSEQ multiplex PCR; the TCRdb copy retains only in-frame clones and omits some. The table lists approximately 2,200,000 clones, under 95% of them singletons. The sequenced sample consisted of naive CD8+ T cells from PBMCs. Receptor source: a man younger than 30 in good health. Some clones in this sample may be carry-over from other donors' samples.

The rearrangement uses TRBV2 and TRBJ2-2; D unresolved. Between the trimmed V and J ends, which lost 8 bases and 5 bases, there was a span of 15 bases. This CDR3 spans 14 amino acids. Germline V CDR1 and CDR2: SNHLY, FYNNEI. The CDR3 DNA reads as TGTGCCAGCGATGGAGAGAGTATTACCGGGGAGCTGTTTTTT. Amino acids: CASDGESITGELFF.

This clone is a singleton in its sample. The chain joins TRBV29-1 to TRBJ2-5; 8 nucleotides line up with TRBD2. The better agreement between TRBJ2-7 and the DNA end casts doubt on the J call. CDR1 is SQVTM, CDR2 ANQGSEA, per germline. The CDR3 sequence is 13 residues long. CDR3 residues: CSVEGREGPEQYF. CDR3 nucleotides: TGCAGCGTTGAAGGTCGGGAGGGCCCCGAGCAGTACTTC.

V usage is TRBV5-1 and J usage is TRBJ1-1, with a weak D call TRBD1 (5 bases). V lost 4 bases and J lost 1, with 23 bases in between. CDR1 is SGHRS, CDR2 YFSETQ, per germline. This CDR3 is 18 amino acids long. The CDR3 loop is CASSHGTAVLRANTEAFF. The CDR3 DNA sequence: TGCGCCAGCAGCCACGGGACGGCGGTACTGAGGGCGAACACTGAAGCTTTCTTT.

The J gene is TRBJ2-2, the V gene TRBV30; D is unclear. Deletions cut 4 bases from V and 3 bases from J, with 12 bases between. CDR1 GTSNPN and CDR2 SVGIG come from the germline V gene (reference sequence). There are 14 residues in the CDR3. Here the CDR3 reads CAWMYSAYTGELFF. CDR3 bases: TGTGCCTGGATGTACAGCGCTTACACCGGGGAGCTGTTTTTT. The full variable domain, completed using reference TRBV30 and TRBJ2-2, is SQTIHQWPATLVQPVGSPLSLECTVEGTSNPNLYWYRQAAGRGLQLLFYSVGIGQISSEVPQNLSASRPQDRQFILSSKKLLLSDSGFYLCAWMYSAYTGELFFGEGSRLTVL.

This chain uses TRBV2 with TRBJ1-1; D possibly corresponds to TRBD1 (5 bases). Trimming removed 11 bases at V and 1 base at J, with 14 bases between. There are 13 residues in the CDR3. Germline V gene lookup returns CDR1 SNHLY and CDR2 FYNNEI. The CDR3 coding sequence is TGTGCCCGGGGGGTGTGGGAGAACACTGAAGCTTTCTTT. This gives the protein CARGVWENTEAFF.

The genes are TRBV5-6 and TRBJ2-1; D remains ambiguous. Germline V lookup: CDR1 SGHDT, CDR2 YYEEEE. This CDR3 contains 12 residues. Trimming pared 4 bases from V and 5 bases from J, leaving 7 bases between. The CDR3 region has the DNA TGTGCCAGCAGCGTCGGTGACAATGAGCAGTTCTTC. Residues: CASSVGDNEQFF.

The CDR3 reads CASSLGTKSPPQHF. In DNA form, the CDR3 reads TGTGCCAGCAGCTTGGGGACTAAGAGTCCGCCCCAGCATTTT. The chain joins TRBV5-6 to TRBJ1-5; D not certain. Germline CDR1 is SGHDT and CDR2 is YYEEEE. V lost 0 bases to trimming and J lost 9 bases, with 13 bases between them. This CDR3 has 14 amino acids.

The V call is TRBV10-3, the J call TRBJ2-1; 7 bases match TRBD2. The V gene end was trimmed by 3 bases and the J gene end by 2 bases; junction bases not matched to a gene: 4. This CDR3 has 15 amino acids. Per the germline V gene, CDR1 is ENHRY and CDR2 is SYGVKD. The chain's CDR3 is CAISDAAGAYNEQFF. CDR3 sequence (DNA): TGTGCCATCAGTGACGCGGCGGGGGCCTACAATGAGCAGTTCTTC.